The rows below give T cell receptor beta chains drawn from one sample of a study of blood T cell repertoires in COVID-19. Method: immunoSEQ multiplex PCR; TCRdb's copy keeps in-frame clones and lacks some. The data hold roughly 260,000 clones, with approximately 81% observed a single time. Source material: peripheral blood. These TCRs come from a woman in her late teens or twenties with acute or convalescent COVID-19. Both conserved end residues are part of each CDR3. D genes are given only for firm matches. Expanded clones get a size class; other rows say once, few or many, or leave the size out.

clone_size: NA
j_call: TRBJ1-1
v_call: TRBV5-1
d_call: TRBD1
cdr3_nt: TGCGCCAGCAGCGTCGGGACAGTCGGCACTGAAGCTTTCTTT
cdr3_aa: CASSVGTVGTEAFF

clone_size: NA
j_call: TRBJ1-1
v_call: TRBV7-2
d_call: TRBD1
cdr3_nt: TGTGCCAGCAGCAAGGGACAGCTGAACACTGAAGCTTTCTTT
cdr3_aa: CASSKGQLNTEAFF

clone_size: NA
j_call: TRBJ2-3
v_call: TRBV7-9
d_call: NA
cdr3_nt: TGTGCCAGCAGCTTAGGACCGGGTTACGGGCAGTATTTT
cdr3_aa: CASSLGPGYGQYF

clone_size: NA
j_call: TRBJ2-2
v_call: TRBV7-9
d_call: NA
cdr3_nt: TGTGCCAGCAGCCCCACACCCACAGAAAGCGGGGAGCTGTTTTTT
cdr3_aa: CASSPTPTESGELFF

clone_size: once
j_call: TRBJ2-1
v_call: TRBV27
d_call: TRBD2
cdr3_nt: TGTGCCAGCAGTTTATTGGGAATGACTAGCGGGAGACCAGGCTATGAGCAGTTCTTC
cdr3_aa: CASSLLGMTSGRPGYEQFF

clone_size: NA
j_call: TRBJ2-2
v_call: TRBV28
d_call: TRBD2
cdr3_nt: TGTGCCAGCAGTTTGGCGGGAGGCTACACCGGGGAGCTGTTTTTT
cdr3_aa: CASSLAGGYTGELFF

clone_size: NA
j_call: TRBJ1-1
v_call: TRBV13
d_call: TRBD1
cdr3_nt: TGTGCCAGCAGCCCCGGGACAGGGGGAAGGATAACTGAAGCTTTCTTT
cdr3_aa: CASSPGTGGRITEAFF

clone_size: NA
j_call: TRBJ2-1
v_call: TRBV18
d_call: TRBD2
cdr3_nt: TGTGCCAGCTCACCACCGACTAGCGGGAGCGGGGGTGAGCAGTTCTTC
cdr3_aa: CASSPPTSGSGGEQFF

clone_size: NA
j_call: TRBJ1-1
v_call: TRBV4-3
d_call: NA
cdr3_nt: TGCGCCAGCAGCCAAGTGAGGGGGGGCACTGAAGCTTTCTTT
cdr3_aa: CASSQVRGGTEAFF

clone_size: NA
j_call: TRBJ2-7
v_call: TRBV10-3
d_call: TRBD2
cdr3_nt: TGTGCCATCAGTGAAAGGACTAGCGGGAGAGTGAGTGTCTACGAGCAGTACTTC
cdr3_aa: CAISERTSGRVSVYEQYF

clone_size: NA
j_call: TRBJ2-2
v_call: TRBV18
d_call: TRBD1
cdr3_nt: TGTGCCAGCTCCCGATCGCGACAGGGGGCTCACACCGGGGAGCTGTTTTTT
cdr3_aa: CASSRSRQGAHTGELFF

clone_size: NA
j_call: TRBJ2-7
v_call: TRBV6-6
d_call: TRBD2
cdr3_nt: TGTGCCAGCAAACTAGCGGGAAGCCACGAGCAGTACTTC
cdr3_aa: CASKLAGSHEQYF

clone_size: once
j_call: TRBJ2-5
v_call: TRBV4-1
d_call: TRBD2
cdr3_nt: TGCGCCAGCAGCCGGAGTAGCGGGGTCGGACAAGAGACCCAGTACTTC
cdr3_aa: CASSRSSGVGQETQYF

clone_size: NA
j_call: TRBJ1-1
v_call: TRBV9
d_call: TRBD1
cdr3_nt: TGTGCCAGCAGCGTGAGCGCAGGGGGCACTGAAGCTTTCTTT
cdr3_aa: CASSVSAGGTEAFF

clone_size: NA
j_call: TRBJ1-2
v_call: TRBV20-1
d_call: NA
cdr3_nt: TGCAGTGCTAGCTCTAACTATGGCTACACCTTC
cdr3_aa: CSASSNYGYTF

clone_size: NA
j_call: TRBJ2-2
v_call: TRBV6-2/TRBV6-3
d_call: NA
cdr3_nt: TGTGCCAGCAGTTACGGAGTCGGGAGCTACACCGGGGAGCTGTTTTTT
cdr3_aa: CASSYGVGSYTGELFF

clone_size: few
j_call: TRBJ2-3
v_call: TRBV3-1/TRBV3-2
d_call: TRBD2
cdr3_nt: TGTGCCAGCAGCCGCGGACTAGAAACAGATACGCAGTATTTT
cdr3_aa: CASSRGLETDTQYF

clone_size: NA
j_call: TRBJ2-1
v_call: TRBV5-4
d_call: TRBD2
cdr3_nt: TGTGCCAGCACCCGCGGGGGGGCAACCTACAATGAGCAGTTCTTC
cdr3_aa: CASTRGGATYNEQFF

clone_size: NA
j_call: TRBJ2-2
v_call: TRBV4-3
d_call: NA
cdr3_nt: TGCGCCAGCAGCCAAGATAGAGTTAACACCGGGGAGCTGTTTTTT
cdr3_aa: CASSQDRVNTGELFF

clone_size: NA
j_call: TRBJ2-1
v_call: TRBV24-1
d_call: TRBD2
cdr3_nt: TGTGCCACCAGTGATACCACTAGCGGGGCCTACAATGAGCAGTTCTTC
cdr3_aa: CATSDTTSGAYNEQFF

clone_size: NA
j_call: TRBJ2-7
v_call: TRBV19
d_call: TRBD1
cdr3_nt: TGTGCCAGGCGACAGGGCCCCCCCTACGAGCAGTACTTC
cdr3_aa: CARRQGPPYEQYF

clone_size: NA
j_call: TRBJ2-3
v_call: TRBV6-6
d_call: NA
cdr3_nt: TGTGCCAGCAGAGGAGGCCAGCGCACAGATACGCAGTATTTT
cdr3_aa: CASRGGQRTDTQYF

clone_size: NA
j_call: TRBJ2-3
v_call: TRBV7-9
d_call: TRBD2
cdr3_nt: TGTGCCAGCAGCGAAGCGGGGGGCACAGATACGCAGTATTTT
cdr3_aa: CASSEAGGTDTQYF

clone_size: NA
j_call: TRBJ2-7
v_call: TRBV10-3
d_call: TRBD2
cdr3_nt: TGTGCCATCAGTGAATGGGGACTAGCGGGAGGGGGGCAGTACTTC
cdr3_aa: CAISEWGLAGGGQYF

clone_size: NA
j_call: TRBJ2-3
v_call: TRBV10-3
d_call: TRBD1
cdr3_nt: TGTGCCATCATGGCCGGGACAGGATACACAGATACGCAGTATTTT
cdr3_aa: CAIMAGTGYTDTQYF

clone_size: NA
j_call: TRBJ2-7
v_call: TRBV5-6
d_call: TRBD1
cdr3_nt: TGTGCCAGCAGCTTGGCGGACAGGGGGCCGTCTGAGCAGTACTTC
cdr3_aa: CASSLADRGPSEQYF

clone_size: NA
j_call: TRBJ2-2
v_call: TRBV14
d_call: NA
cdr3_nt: TGTGCCAGCAGCCAAAGAACCCCAGGGGCCGGGGAGCTGTTTTTT
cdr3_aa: CASSQRTPGAGELFF

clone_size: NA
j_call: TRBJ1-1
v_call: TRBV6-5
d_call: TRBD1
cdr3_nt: TGTGCCAGCAGTCGACAGGGGGTGAACACTGAAGCTTTCTTT
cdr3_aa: CASSRQGVNTEAFF

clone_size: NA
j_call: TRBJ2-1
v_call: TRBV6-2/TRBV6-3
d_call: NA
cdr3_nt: TGTGCCAGCAGTTTGGGCAGGGCCAATGAGCAGTTCTTC
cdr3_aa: CASSLGRANEQFF

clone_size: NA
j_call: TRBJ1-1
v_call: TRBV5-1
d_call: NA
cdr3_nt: TGCGCCAGCAGGACCGGGACAAACTTGAACACTGAAGCTTTCTTT
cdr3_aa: CASRTGTNLNTEAFF

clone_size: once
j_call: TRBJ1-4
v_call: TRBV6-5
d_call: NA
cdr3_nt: TGTGCCAGCAGCTCACCTAAGAGGACTAATGAAAAACTGTTTTTT
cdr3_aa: CASSSPKRTNEKLFF

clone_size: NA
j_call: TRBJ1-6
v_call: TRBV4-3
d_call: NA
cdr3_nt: TGCGCCAGCAGCCAAAACGGACAGCTATATAATTCACCCCTCCACTTT
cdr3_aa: CASSQNGQLYNSPLHF

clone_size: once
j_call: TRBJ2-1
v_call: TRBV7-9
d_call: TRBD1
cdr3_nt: TGTGCCGCTAGCCCTCGGACAGGGTCCTACAATGAGCAGTTCTTC
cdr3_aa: CAASPRTGSYNEQFF

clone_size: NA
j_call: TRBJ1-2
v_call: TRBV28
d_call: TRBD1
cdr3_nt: TGTGCCAGCAGTCCCCGACAGGGGGCTATAGGCGGCTACACCTTC
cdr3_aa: CASSPRQGAIGGYTF

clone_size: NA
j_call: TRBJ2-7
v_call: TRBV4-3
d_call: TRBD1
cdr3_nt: TGCGCCAGCAGCCCAAAGACAGGGGCGTACGAGCAGTACTTC
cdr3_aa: CASSPKTGAYEQYF

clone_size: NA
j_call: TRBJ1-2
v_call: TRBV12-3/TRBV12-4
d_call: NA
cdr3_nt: TGTGCCAGCAGTTCCCCAGGGGTGATAGGCTACACCTTC
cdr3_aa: CASSSPGVIGYTF

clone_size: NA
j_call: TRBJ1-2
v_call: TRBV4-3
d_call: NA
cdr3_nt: TGCGCCAGCAGCCAAGAGAGAATAAACTATGGCTACACCTTC
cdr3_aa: CASSQERINYGYTF

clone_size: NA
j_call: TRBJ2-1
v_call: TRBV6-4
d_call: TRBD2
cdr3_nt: TGTGCCAGCAGTGAAGGAGCGGGAGTTGGTAGGGGTGAGCAGTTCTTC
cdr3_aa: CASSEGAGVGRGEQFF

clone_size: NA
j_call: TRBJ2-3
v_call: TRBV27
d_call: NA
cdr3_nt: TGTGCCAGCAGTTTAGAAGGGGGACGTGGCACAGATACGCAGTATTTT
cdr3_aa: CASSLEGGRGTDTQYF

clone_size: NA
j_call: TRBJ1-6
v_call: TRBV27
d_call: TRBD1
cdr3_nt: TGTGCCAGCAGTTTATCCCCGGGACAGGGTTTTAATTCACCCCTCCACTTT
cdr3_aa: CASSLSPGQGFNSPLHF

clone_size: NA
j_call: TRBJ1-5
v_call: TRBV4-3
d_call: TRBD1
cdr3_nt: TGCGCCAGCAGCCAAGATTGGACAGGACCAGCAGAGCCCCAGCATTTT
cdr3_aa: CASSQDWTGPAEPQHF

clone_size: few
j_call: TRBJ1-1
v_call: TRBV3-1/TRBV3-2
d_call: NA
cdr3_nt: TGTGCCAGCCGGACAGAAATGAACACTGAAGCTTTCTTT
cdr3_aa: CASRTEMNTEAFF

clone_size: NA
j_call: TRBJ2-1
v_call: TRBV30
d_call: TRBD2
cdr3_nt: TGTGCCTGGGAAGGGCTAGCGGGATACAATGAGCAGTTCTTC
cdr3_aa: CAWEGLAGYNEQFF

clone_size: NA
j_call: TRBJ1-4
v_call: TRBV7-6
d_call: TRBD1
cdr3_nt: TGTGCCAGCAGCACGGAAGGGGACAGGTGGAATGAAAAACTGTTTTTT
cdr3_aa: CASSTEGDRWNEKLFF

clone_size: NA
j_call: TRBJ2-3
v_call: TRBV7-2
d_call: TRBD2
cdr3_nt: TGTGCCAGCAGCTTAGGTGGTTTTGGCGGGAGTTCGAGAGATACGCAGTATTTT
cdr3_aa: CASSLGGFGGSSRDTQYF

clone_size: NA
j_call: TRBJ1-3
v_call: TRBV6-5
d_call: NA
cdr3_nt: TGTGCCAGCAGTTATACAGACCGAAACACCATATATTTT
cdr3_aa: CASSYTDRNTIYF

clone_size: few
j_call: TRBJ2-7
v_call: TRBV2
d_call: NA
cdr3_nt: TGTGCCAGCAAGTGGCGGGACCACGAGCAGTACTTC
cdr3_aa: CASKWRDHEQYF

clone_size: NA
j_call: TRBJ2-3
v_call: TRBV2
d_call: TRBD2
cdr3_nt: TGTGCCAGCAGTGAGCGCGGGAGGGGTTCTAGCACAGATACGCAGTATTTT
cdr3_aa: CASSERGRGSSTDTQYF

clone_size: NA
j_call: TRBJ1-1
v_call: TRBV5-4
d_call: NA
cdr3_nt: TGTGCCAGCAGCTTGGGACCTCCCGGGGAAGCTTTCTTT
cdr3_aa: CASSLGPPGEAFF

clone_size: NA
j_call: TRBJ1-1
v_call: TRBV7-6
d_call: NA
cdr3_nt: TGTGCCAGCAGCTTGGGGAGCAAGACGAACACTGAAGCTTTCTTT
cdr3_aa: CASSLGSKTNTEAFF

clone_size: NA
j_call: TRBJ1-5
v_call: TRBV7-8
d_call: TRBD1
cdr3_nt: TGTGCCAGCAGTCTCGGACAGGGTGGAGTACAGCCCCAGCATTTT
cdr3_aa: CASSLGQGGVQPQHF

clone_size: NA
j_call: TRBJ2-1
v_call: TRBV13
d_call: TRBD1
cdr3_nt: TGTGCCACCACGAGGGGACAGGGGAGCAATGAGCAGTTCTTC
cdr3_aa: CATTRGQGSNEQFF

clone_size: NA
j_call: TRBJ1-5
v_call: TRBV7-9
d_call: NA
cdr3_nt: TGTGCCAGCAGCCGCCCCCCGACAGATTATAGCAATCAGCCCCAGCATTTT
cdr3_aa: CASSRPPTDYSNQPQHF

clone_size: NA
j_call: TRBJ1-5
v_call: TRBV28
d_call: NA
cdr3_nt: TGTGCCAGCAGGCCTACAGGGTCGATTCAGCCCCAGCATTTT
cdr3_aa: CASRPTGSIQPQHF

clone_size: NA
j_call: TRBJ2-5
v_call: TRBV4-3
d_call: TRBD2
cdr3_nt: TGCGCCAGCAGCCAAGATTCGTTGAGCGGGAGCGAGACCCAGTACTTC
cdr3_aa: CASSQDSLSGSETQYF

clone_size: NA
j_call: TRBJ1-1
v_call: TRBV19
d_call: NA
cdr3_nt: TGTGCCAGTAGTATCTTAGTTCCCGCCGGGACTGAAGCTTTCTTT
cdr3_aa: CASSILVPAGTEAFF

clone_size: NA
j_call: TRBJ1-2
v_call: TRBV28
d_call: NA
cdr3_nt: TGTGCCAGCGCCGAGCAGGGTCTCGCTGGCTACACCTTC
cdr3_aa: CASAEQGLAGYTF

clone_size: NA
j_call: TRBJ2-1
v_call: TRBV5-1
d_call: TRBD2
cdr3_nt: TGCGCCAGCAGCTTGGACGGGGGGTCCCCTAATGAGCAGTTCTTC
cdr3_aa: CASSLDGGSPNEQFF

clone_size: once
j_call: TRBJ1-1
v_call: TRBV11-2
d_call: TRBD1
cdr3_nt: TGTGCCAGCGGTGGGACAGGGGGCTTGAACACTGAAGCTTTCTTT
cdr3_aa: CASGGTGGLNTEAFF